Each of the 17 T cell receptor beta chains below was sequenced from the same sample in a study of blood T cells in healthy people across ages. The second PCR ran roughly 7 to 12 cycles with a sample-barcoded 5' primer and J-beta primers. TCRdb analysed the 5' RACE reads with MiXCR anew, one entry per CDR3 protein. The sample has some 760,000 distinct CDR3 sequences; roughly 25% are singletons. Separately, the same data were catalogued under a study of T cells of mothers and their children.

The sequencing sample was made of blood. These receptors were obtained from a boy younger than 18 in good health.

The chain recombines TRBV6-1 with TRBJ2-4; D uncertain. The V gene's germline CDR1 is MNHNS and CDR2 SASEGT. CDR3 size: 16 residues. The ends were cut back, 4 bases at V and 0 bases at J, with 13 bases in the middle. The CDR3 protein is CASSGASPLAKNIQYF. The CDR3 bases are TGTGCCAGCAGTGGGGCGAGCCCTTTAGCCAAAAACATTCAGTACTTC.

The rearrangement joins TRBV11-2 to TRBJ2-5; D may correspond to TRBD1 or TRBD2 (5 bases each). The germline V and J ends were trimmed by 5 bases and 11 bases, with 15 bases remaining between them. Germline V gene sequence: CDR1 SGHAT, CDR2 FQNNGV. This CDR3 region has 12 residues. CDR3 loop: CASSTLGPQQYF. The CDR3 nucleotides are TGTGCCAGCAGCACTTTGGGACCCCAGCAGTACTTC. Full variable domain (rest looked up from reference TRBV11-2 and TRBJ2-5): EAGVAQSPRYKIIEKRQSVAFWCNPISGHATLYWYQQILGQGPKLLIQFQNNGVVDDSQLPKDRFSAERLKGVDSTLKIQPAKLEDSAVYLCASSTLGPQQYFGPGTRLLVL.

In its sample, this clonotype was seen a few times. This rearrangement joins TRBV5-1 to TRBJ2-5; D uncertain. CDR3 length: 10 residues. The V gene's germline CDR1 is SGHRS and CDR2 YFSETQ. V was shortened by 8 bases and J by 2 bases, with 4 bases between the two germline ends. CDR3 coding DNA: TGCGCCAGGTCACAAGAGACCCAGTACTTC. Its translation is CARSQETQYF.

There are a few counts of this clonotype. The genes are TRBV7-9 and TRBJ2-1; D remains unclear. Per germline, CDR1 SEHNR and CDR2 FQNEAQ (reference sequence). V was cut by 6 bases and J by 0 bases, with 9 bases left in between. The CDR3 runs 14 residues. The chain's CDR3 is CASRAGSSYNEQFF. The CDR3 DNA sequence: TGTGCCAGCAGGGCTGGCAGCTCCTACAATGAGCAGTTCTTC.

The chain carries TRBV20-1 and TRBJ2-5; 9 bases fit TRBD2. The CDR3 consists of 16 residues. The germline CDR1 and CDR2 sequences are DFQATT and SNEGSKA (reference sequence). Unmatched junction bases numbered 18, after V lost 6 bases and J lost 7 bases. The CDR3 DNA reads TGCAGTGCCCTAGTGGGGGGCGGGGGGGCCTACGGGACCCAGTACTTC. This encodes CSALVGGGGAYGTQYF.

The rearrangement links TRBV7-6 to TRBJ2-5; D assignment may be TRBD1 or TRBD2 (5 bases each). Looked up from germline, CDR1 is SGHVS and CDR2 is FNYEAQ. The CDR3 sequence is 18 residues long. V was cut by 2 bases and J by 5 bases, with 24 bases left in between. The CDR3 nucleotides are TGTGCCAGCAGCTTATGGGACGAGGGTTCCGGATTTACGGAGACCCAGTACTTC. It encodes CASSLWDEGSGFTETQYF.

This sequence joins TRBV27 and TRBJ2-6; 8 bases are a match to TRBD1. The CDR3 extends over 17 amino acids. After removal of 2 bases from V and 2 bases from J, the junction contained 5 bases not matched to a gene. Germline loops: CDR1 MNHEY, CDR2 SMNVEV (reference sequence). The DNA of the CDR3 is TGTGCCAGCAGTTTAATCAGGGGGCATGCTGGGGCCAACGTCCTGACTTTC. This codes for CASSLIRGHAGANVLTF.

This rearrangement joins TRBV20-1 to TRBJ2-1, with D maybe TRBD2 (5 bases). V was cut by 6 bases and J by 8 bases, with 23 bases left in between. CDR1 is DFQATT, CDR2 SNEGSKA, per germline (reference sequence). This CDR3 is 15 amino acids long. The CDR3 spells CSAGSFTSGFDEQFF. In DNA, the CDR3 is TGCAGTGCGGGATCGTTCACCTCGGGGTTCGATGAGCAGTTCTTC.

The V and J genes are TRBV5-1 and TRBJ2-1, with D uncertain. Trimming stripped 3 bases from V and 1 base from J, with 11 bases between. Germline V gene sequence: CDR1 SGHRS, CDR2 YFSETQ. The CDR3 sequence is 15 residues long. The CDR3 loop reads CASSYQVGSYNEQFF. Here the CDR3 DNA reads TGCGCCAGCAGCTACCAGGTGGGGTCCTACAATGAGCAGTTCTTC.

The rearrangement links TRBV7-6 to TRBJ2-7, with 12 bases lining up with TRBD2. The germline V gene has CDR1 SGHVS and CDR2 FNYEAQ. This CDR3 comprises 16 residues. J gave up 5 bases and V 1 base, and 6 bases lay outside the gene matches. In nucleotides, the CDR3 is TGTGCCAGCAGCTTAGTTCTAGCGGGAGGGCCAGACGAGCAGTACTTC. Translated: CASSLVLAGGPDEQYF. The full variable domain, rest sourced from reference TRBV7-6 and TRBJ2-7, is GAGVSQSPRYKVTKRGQDVALRCDPISGHVSLYWYRQALGQGPEFLTYFNYEAQQDKSGLPNDRFSAERPEGSISTLTIQRTEQRDSAMYRCASSLVLAGGPDEQYFGPGTRLTVT.

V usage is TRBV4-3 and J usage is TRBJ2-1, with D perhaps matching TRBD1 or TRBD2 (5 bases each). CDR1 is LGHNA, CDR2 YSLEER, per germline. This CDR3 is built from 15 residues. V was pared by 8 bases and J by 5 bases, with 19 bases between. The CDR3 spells CASRLGLALHNEQFF. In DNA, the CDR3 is TGCGCCAGCCGACTGGGGCTAGCTCTCCACAATGAGCAGTTCTTC.

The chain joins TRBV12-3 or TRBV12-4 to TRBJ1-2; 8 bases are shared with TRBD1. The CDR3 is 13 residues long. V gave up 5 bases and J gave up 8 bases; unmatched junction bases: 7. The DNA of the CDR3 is TGTGCCAGCAGTACAGGACAGGGTGGCGGCTACACCTTC. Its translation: CASSTGQGGGYTF.

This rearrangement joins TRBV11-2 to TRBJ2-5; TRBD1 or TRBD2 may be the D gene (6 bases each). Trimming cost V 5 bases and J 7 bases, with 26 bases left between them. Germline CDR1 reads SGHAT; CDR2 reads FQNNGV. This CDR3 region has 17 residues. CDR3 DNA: TGTGCCAGCAGCACCTTGACAGGACCTGCCTTGGGGGGGACCCAGTACTTC. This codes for CASSTLTGPALGGTQYF.

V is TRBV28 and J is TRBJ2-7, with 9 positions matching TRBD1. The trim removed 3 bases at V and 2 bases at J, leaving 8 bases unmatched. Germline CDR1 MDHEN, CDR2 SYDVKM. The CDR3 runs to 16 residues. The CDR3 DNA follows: TGTGCCAGCAGTTTTGCCAGGACAGGGGTAGCCTACGAGCAGTACTTC. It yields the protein CASSFARTGVAYEQYF.

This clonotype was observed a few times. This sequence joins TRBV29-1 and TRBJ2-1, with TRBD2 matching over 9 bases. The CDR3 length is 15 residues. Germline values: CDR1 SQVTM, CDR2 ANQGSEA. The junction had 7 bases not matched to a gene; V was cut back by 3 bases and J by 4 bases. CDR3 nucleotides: TGCAGCGTTGAGGGCGGGGGGGTTAATTACAATGAGCAGTTCTTC. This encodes CSVEGGGVNYNEQFF.

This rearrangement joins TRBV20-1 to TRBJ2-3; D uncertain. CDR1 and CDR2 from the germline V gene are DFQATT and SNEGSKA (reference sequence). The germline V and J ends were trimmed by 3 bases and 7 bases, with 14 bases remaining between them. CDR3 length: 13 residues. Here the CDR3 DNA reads TGCAGTGCTAGTCAAGGGTCTTTGAATACGCAGTATTTT. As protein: CSASQGSLNTQYF.

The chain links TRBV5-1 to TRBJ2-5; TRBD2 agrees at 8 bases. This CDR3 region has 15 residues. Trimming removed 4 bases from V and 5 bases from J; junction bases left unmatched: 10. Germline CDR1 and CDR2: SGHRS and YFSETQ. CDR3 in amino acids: CASSGLREGRETQYF. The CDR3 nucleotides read TGCGCCAGCAGCGGCCTTCGGGAGGGCCGGGAGACCCAGTACTTC.